This TCR beta chain comes out of a study of control samples from healthy donors and cancer patients. Germline loops: CDR1 LGHDT, CDR2 YNNKEL (reference sequence). This CDR3 has 14 residues. V lost 5 bases to trimming and J lost 6 bases; unmatched junction nucleotides: 4. Sequenced by immunoSEQ multiplex PCR; TCRdb stores in-frame clones only, minus some. Of nearly 200,000 clones in the sample, 91% are singletons; the top ten hold less than 2%. The TCR originated in a man aged 25 to 45 in good health. Material for sequencing was blood. The V gene is TRBV3-1 (or the pseudogene TRBV3-2), the J gene TRBJ2-1, with 10 nucleotides matching TRBD2. The CDR3 sequence is CASSVSSGGNEQFF. The CDR3 coding sequence is TGTGCCAGCAGCGTTTCTAGCGGGGGCAATGAGCAGTTCTTC.